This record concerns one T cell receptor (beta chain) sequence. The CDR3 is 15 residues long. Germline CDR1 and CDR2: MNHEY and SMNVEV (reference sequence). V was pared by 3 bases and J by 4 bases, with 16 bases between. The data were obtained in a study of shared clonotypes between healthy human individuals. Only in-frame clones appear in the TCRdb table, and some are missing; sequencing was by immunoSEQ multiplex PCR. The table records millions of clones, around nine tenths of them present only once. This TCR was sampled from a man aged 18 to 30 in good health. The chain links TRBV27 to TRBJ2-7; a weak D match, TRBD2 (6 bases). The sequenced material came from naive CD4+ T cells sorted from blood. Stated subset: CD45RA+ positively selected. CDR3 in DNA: TGTGCCAGCAGTTTCGTTTTCGGGGGTGGGTACGAGCAGTACTTC. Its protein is CASSFVFGGGYEQYF.